The next 4 T cell receptor beta chains were all read from a single sample in a study of blood T cell repertoires in COVID-19. The method was immunoSEQ multiplex PCR; TCRdb's version includes in-frame clones alone and lacks a portion of them. The profile covers 99,000 or so clones, with almost 90% appearing a single time and around 2.1% taken by the ten largest. The sequencing sample was made of peripheral blood. These receptor sequences come from a man in his forties or fifties with COVID-19, enrolled during active disease.

Of note for this clone: An end of the junction differs from the germline gene, which may be a read error. The J gene is TRBJ1-1, the V gene TRBV5-1; possibly TRBD1 for D (5 bases). The germline V gene has CDR1 SGHRS and CDR2 YFSETQ. The CDR3 loop spans 16 amino acids. The CDR3 DNA reads TGCGCCAGCAGCTTGGGACTTGACAGATCGAACCCTGAAGCTTTCTTT. Translated, it gives CASSLGLDRSNPEAFF.

The V and J genes are TRBV6-4 and TRBJ1-2; D is perhaps TRBD1 (6 bases). Trimming pared 3 bases from V and 4 bases from J, leaving 12 bases between. The germline CDR1 and CDR2 sequences are MRHNA and SNTAGT. The length of the CDR3 is 14 residues. The CDR3 DNA is TGTGCCAGCAGTGAATCCACAGGGAGCTATGGCTACACCTTC. Residues: CASSESTGSYGYTF.

The V call is TRBV6-5, the J call TRBJ1-6; 7 nucleotides line up with TRBD1. The CDR3 totals 14 residues. Unmatched junction bases numbered 7, after V lost 7 bases and J lost 7 bases. CDR1 is MNHEY and CDR2 is SVGAGI in the germline V gene. CDR3 in amino acids: CASNKQGTNSPLHF. In DNA form, the CDR3 reads TGTGCCAGCAACAAACAGGGGACCAATTCACCCCTCCACTTT.

This rearrangement joins TRBV19 to TRBJ2-2; D call uncertain. The CDR3 runs 17 residues. The germline V gene has CDR1 LNHDA and CDR2 SQIVND (reference sequence). Trimming removed 5 bases at V and 2 bases at J, with 18 bases between. CDR3 DNA sequence: TGTGCCAGTAGTCGAATCAGACTCGACGTTAACACCGGGGAGCTGTTTTTT. This gives the protein CASSRIRLDVNTGELFF. The full variable domain, with the rest looked up from reference TRBV19 and TRBJ2-2, is DGGITQSPKYLFRKEGQNVTLSCEQNLNHDAMYWYRQDPGQGLRLIYYSQIVNDFQKGDIAEGYSVSREKKESFPLTVTSAQKNPTAFYLCASSRIRLDVNTGELFFGEGSRLTVL.